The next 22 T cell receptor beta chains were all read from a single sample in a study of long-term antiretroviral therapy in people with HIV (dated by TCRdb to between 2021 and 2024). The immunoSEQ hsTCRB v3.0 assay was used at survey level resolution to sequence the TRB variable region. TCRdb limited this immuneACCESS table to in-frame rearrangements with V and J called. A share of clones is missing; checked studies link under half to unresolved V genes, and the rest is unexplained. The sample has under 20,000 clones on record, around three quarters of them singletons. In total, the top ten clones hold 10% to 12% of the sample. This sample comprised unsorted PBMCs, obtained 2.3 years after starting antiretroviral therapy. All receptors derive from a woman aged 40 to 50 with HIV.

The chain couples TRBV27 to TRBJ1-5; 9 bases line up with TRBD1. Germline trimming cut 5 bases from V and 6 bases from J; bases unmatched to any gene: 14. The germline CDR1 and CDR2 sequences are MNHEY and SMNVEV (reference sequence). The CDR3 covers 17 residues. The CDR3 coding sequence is TGTGCCAGCAGTACGGGACAGGGTGCCGCGACGAGTCAGCCCCAGCATTTT. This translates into CASSTGQGAATSQPQHF.

CDR3 in DNA: TGTGCCAGCAGACACTCTCAAGACAGAGGCTACACCTTC. It encodes CASRHSQDRGYTF. The chain recombines TRBV11-3 with TRBJ1-2; a possible D gene is TRBD1 (5 bases). Germline V gives CDR1 SGHNT, CDR2 YENEEA. V was shortened by 6 bases and J by 8 bases, with 16 bases between the two germline ends. The CDR3 spans 13 residues.

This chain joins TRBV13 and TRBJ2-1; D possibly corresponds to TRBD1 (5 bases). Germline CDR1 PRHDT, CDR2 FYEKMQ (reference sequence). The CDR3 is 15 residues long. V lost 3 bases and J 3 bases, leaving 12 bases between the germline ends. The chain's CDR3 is CASSFGQGNYNEQFF. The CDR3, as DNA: TGTGCCAGCAGCTTCGGGCAGGGTAACTACAATGAGCAGTTCTTC.

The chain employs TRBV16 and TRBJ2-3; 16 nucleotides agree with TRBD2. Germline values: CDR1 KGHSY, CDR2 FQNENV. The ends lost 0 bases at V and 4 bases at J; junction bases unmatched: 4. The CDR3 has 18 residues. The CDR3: CASSQSGTSGRAADTQYF. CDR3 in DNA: TGTGCCAGCAGCCAATCCGGGACTAGCGGGAGGGCCGCAGATACGCAGTATTTT.

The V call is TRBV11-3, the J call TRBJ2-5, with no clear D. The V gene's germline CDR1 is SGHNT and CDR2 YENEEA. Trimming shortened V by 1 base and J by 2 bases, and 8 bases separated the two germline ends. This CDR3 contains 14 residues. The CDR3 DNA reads TGTGCCAGCAGCTTAGGTCTGAATCAAGAGACCCAGTACTTC. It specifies CASSLGLNQETQYF. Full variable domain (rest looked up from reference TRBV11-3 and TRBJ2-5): EAGVVQSPRYKIIEKKQPVAFWCNPISGHNTLYWYLQNLGQGPELLIRYENEEAVDDSQLPKDRFSAERLKGVDSTLKIQPAELGDSAVYLCASSLGLNQETQYFGPGTRLLVL.

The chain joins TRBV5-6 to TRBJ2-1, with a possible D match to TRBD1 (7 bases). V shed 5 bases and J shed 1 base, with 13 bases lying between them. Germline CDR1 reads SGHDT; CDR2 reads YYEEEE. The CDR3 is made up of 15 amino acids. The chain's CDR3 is CASREGALSYNEQFF. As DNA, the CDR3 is TGTGCCAGCAGGGAGGGGGCCTTATCCTACAATGAGCAGTTCTTC.

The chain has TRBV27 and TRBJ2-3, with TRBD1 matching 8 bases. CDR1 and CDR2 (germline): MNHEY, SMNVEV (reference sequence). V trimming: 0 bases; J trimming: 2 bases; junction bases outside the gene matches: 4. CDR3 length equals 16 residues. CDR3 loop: CASSLSGTGVTDTQYF. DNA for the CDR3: TGTGCCAGCAGTTTATCTGGGACAGGAGTCACAGATACGCAGTATTTT.

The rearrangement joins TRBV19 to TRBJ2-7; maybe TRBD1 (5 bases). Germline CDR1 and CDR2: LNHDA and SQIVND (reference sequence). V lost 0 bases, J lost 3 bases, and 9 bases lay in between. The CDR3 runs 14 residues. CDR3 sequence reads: CASSIDDSHYEQYF. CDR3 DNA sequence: TGTGCCAGTAGTATAGACGACAGCCACTACGAGCAGTACTTC. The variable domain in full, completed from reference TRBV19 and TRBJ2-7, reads DGGITQSPKYLFRKEGQNVTLSCEQNLNHDAMYWYRQDPGQGLRLIYYSQIVNDFQKGDIAEGYSVSREKKESFPLTVTSAQKNPTAFYLCASSIDDSHYEQYFGPGTRLTVT.

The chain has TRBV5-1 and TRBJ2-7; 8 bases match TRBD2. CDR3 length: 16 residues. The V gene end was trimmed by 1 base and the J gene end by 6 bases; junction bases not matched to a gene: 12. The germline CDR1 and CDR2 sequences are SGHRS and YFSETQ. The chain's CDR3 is CASSLSSGGPSGEQYF. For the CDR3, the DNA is TGCGCCAGCAGCTTGTCGTCGGGGGGGCCGTCGGGCGAGCAGTACTTC.

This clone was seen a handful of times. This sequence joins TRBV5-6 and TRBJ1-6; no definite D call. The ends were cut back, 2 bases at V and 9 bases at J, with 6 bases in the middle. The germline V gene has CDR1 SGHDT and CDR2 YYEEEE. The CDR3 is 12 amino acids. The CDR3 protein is CASSLGSSPLHF. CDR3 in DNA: TGTGCCAGCAGCTTAGGCAGTTCACCCCTCCACTTT.

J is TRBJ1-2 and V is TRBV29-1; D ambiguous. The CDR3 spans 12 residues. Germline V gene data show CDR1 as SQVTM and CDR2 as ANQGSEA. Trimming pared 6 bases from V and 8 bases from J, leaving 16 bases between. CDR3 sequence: CSVGYLTRGYTF. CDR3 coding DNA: TGCAGCGTCGGCTACTTGACGCGCGGCTACACCTTC.

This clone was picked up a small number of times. The CDR3 DNA reads as TGTGCCAGCAGCTTAGTAGGGGCAAGGAGTTCACCCCTCCACTTT. As protein: CASSLVGARSSPLHF. This chain uses TRBV7-2 with TRBJ1-6; possible D gene TRBD1, 5 bases. The CDR3 is made up of 15 amino acids. Germline lookup yields CDR1 SGHTA and CDR2 FQGNSA. The V gene lost 1 base and the J gene lost 9 bases, with 13 bases spanning the gap.

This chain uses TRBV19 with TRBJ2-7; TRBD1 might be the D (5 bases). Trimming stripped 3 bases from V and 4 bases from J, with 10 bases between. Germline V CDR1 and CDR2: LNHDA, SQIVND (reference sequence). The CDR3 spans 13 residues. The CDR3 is CASSIQGPYEQYF. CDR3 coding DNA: TGTGCCAGTAGTATTCAGGGTCCGTACGAGCAGTACTTC.

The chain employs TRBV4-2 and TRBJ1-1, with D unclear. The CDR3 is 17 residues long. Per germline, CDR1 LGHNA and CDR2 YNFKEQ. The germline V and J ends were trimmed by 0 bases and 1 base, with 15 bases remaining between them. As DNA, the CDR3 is TGTGCCAGCAGCCAAGAACCCGGGATCATTGGGAACACTGAAGCTTTCTTT. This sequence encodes CASSQEPGIIGNTEAFF.

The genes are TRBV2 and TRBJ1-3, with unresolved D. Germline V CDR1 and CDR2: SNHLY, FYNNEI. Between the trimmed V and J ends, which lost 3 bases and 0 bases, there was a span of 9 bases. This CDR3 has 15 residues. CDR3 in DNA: TGTGCCAGCAGTGAGAGCCCCGGCTCTGGAAACACCATATATTTT. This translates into CASSESPGSGNTIYF.

CDR3 sequence: CASSEGFWGNQPQHF. The CDR3 DNA follows: TGTGCCAGCAGTGAAGGTTTCTGGGGCAATCAGCCCCAGCATTTT. V is TRBV2 and J is TRBJ1-5, with unresolved D. Trimming removed 1 base from V and 2 bases from J, with 9 bases in between. Germline V gene data show CDR1 as SNHLY and CDR2 as FYNNEI. CDR3 size: 15 residues.

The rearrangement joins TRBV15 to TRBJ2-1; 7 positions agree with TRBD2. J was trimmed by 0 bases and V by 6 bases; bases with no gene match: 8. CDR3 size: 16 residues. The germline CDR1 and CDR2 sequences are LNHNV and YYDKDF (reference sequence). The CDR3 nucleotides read TGTGCCACCAGAACCCTGGGGGGGAGCTCCTACAATGAGCAGTTCTTC. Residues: CATRTLGGSSYNEQFF.

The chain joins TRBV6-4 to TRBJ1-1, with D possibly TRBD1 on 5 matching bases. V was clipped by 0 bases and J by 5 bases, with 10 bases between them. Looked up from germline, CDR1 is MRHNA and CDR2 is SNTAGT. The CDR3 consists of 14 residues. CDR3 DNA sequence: TGTGCCAGCAGTGACTCAAGCCGGGGGACTGAAGCTTTCTTT. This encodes CASSDSSRGTEAFF.

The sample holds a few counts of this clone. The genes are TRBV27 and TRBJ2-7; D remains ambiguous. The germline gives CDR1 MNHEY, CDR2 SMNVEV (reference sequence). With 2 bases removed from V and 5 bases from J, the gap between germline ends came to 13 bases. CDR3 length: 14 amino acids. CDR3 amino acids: CASSLALTKHEQYF. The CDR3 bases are TGTGCCAGCAGTTTAGCCTTGACAAAACACGAGCAGTACTTC.

For the CDR3, the DNA is TGTGCCAGCTCGATGACAGGGTCCTACGAGCAGTACTTC. As protein: CASSMTGSYEQYF. The chain joins TRBV18 to TRBJ2-7; 7 nucleotides line up with TRBD1. The germline CDR1 and CDR2 sequences are KGHSH and LQKENI. V lost 6 bases, J lost 1 base, and 3 bases stayed unmatched. CDR3 length: 13 residues.

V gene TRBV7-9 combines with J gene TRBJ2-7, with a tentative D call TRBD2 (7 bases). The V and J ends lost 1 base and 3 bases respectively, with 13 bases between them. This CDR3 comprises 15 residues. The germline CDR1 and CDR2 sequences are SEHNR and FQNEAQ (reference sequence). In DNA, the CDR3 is TGTGCCAGCAGCTTAGGGGGGGGCAGGAGCTACGAGCAGTACTTC. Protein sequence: CASSLGGGRSYEQYF.

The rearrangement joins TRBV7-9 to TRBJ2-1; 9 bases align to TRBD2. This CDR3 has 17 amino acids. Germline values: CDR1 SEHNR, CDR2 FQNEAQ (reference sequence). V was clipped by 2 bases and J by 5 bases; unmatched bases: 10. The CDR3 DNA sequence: TGTGCCAGCAGCTTATACTCTAGCGGGAAAAGAGACAATGAGCAGTTCTTC. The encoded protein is CASSLYSSGKRDNEQFF. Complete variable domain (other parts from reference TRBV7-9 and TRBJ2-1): DTGVSQNPRHKITKRGQNVTFRCDPISEHNRLYWYRQTLGQGPEFLTYFQNEAQLEKSRLLSDRFSAERPKGSFSTLEIQRTEQGDSAMYLCASSLYSSGKRDNEQFFGPGTRLTVL.